These 11 T cell receptor beta chains came from one sample sequenced in a study of T-cell reconstitution after alpha-beta-depleted transplantation in children. A TCRbeta library incorporating unique molecular identifiers was prepared. TCRdb independently ran MiXCR on the PCR reads; one entry per CDR3 protein. The profile shows 600,000 to 700,000 distinct CDR3 sequences, 16% of them singletons. The source material was PBMCs from the stem cell graft donor, sampled from the stem cell graft. The receptors come from a human donor who donated a stem cell graft to a child with acute myeloid leukemia.

This clonotype was picked up many times. The chain carries TRBV20-1 and TRBJ2-7; 11 bases align to TRBD1. The CDR3 runs 15 residues. Unmatched junction bases numbered 3, after V lost 1 base and J lost 1 base. Germline lookup yields CDR1 DFQATT and CDR2 SNEGSKA (reference sequence). CDR3 amino acids: CSARGGQGGSYEQYV. The CDR3 DNA reads TGCAGTGCTAGAGGGGGACAGGGGGGTTCCTACGAGCAGTACGTC.

This clonotype was seen ten or more times. This chain connects TRBV24-1 to TRBJ2-1; possible D gene TRBD1, 6 bases. Trimming left V 4 bases short and J 4 bases short, with 10 bases between. Germline-derived CDR1 and CDR2 are KGHDR and SFDVKD. The CDR3 sequence is 14 residues long. CDR3 DNA: TGTGCCACCAGTGACCGGACAGAATACAATGAGCAGTTCTTC. Translating it yields CATSDRTEYNEQFF.

There are a few counts of this clonotype. The chain couples TRBV5-1 to TRBJ1-2; 7 nucleotides align to TRBD1. Per germline, CDR1 SGHRS and CDR2 YFSETQ. CDR3 length: 13 amino acids. Losses at the gene ends were 5 bases for V and 8 bases for J; bases not matched to a gene: 9. The CDR3 protein is CASSPKPGGGYTF. CDR3 coding DNA: TGCGCCAGCAGTCCTAAGCCAGGGGGAGGCTACACCTTC.

This clonotype was detected ten times or more. The genes are TRBV20-1 and TRBJ1-6; no clear D gene. The CDR3 loop spans 14 amino acids. Trimming removed 6 bases at V and 3 bases at J, with 12 bases between. Germline lookup yields CDR1 DFQATT and CDR2 SNEGSKA (reference sequence). The CDR3 protein is CSAKPYFYNSPLHF. CDR3 coding DNA: TGCAGTGCCAAACCGTATTTCTATAATTCACCCCTCCACTTT.

The chain has TRBV20-1 and TRBJ2-3; 12 bases line up with TRBD2. Looked up from germline, CDR1 is DFQATT and CDR2 is SNEGSKA (reference sequence). V trimming: 1 base; J trimming: 6 bases; junction bases outside the gene matches: 11. The CDR3 extends over 17 amino acids. The CDR3 loop is CSARGASGGAGKDTQYF. CDR3 DNA sequence: TGCAGTGCTAGAGGGGCTAGCGGGGGGGCGGGGAAGGATACGCAGTATTTT.

This clonotype was seen only once. V and J are TRBV7-2 and TRBJ2-4; the match to TRBD2 covers 7 bases. There are 17 residues in the CDR3. Germline CDR1 SGHTA, CDR2 FQGNSA. Losses at the gene ends were 5 bases for V and 1 base for J; bases not matched to a gene: 11. The CDR3 sequence: CASSAAGVYYAKNIQYF. DNA of the CDR3: TGTGCCAGCAGCGCGGCGGGGGTGTATTATGCCAAAAACATTCAGTACTTC. The entire variable domain, with the rest obtained from reference TRBV7-2 and TRBJ2-4, is as follows: GAGVSQSPSNKVTEKGKDVELRCDPISGHTALYWYRQSLGQGLEFLIYFQGNSAPDKSGLPSDRFSAERTGGSVSTLTIQRTQQEDSAVYLCASSAAGVYYAKNIQYFGAGTRLSVL.

This clonotype came up a few times. V and J are TRBV5-1 and TRBJ2-5; D is uncertain. The germline V gene has CDR1 SGHRS and CDR2 YFSETQ. This CDR3 is 14 amino acids long. V was shortened by 3 bases and J by 2 bases, with 11 bases between the two germline ends. The CDR3 nucleotides are TGCGCCAGCAGCTCCTCCGGGCTACAAGAGACCCAGTACTTC. Protein sequence: CASSSSGLQETQYF.

This clonotype was found many times. This chain connects TRBV12-3 or TRBV12-4 to TRBJ2-6, with D perhaps TRBD1 or TRBD2 (5 bases each). The CDR3 extends over 17 amino acids. Trimming stripped 0 bases from V and 2 bases from J, with 11 bases between. As DNA, the CDR3 is TGTGCCAGCAGTTTAGCGAGAGGGGCAGCTGGGGCCAACGTCCTGACTTTC. It specifies CASSLARGAAGANVLTF.

This clonotype was observed a handful of times. The chain carries TRBV5-1 and TRBJ1-1; D is unclear. Trimming cost V 0 bases and J 7 bases, with 10 bases left between them. This CDR3 has 13 amino acids. Germline V gives CDR1 SGHRS, CDR2 YFSETQ. CDR3 residues: CASSLEQPIEAFF. The CDR3 DNA reads TGCGCCAGCAGCTTGGAGCAGCCAATTGAAGCTTTCTTT.

The chain combines TRBV20-1 with TRBJ1-1; D might be TRBD1 (5 bases). V was trimmed by 0 bases and J by 7 bases, leaving 18 bases between them. CDR1 is DFQATT and CDR2 is SNEGSKA in the germline V gene (reference sequence). CDR3 length equals 15 residues. CDR3 bases: TGCAGTGCTAGAGATCTAGGAGGGGCGAGAGGTGAAGCTTTCTTT. Translation gives CSARDLGGARGEAFF.

The gene calls are TRBV7-9 and TRBJ2-4; TRBD1 or TRBD2 may be the D gene (5 bases each). CDR1 SEHNR and CDR2 FQNEAQ come from the germline V gene (reference sequence). CDR3 length: 16 residues. Deletions cut 8 bases from V and 0 bases from J, with 17 bases between. In DNA, the CDR3 is TGTGCCAGCCACATGGGGGTCCAACTAGCCAAAAACATTCAGTACTTC. Translated, it gives CASHMGVQLAKNIQYF.